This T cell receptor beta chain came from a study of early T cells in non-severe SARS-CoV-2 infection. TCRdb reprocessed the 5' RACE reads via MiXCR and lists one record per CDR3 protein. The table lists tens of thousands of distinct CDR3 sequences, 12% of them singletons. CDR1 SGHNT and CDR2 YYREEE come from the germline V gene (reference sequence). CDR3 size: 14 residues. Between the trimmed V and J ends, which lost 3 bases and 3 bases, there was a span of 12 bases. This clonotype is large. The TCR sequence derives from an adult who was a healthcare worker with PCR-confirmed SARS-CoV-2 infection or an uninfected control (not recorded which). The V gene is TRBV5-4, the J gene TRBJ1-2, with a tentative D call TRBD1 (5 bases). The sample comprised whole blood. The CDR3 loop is CASSSDDSYYGYTF. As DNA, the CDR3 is TGTGCCAGCAGCTCGGACGACAGCTACTATGGCTACACCTTC. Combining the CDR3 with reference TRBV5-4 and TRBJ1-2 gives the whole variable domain ETGVTQSPTHLIKTRGQQVTLRCSSQSGHNTVSWYQQALGQGPQFIFQYYREEENGRGNFPPRFSGLQFPNYSSELNVNALELDDSALYLCASSSDDSYYGYTFGSGTRLTVV.